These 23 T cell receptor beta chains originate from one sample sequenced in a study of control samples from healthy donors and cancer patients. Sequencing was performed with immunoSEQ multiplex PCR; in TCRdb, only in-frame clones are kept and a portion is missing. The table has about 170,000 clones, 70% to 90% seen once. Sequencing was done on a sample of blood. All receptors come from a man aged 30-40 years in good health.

In DNA form, the CDR3 reads TGTGCCAGCAGCACGGGACTAGCAGAGACCCAGTACTTC. Translation gives CASSTGLAETQYF. J is TRBJ2-5 and V is TRBV7-2, with 9 bases identical to TRBD2. The length of the CDR3 is 13 residues. J lost 4 bases, V lost 5 bases, and 2 bases had no gene match. Germline-derived CDR1 and CDR2 are SGHTA and FQGNSA.

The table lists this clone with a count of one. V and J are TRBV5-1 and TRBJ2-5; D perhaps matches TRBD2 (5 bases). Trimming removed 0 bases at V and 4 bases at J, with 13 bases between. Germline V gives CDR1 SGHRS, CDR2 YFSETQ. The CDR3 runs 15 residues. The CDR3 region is CASSLAGGIRETQYF. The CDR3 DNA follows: TGCGCCAGCAGCTTGGCCGGAGGTATCCGAGAGACCCAGTACTTC.

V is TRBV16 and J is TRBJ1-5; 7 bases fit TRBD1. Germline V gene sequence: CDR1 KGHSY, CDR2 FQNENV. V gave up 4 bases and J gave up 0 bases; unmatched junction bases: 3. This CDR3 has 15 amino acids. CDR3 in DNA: TGTGCCAGCAGCCGAGGGGACAGTAGCAATCAGCCCCAGCATTTT. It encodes CASSRGDSSNQPQHF.

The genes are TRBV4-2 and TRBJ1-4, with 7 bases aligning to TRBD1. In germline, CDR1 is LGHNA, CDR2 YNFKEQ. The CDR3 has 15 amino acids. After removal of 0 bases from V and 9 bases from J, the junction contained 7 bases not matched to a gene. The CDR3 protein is CASSQDTTGRQKLFF. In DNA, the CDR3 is TGTGCCAGCAGCCAAGATACGACAGGGCGGCAAAAACTGTTTTTT.

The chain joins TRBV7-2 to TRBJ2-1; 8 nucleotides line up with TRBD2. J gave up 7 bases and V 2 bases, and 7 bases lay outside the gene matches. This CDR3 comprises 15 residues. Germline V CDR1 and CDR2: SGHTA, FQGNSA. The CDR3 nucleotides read TGTGCCAGCAGCTTAAGAGCGGGAGTTGAAAATGAGCAGTTCTTC. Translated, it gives CASSLRAGVENEQFF.

CDR3 DNA: TGCAGCGATAGGACTAGCGGGAGCTTAACGGATACGCAGTATTTT. Its translation: CSDRTSGSLTDTQYF. The chain employs TRBV29-1 and TRBJ2-3; TRBD2 matches 13 bases. V shed 7 bases, J shed 6 bases, and the junction held 10 bases outside the gene matches. Germline loops: CDR1 SQVTM, CDR2 ANQGSEA. The CDR3 spans 15 residues.

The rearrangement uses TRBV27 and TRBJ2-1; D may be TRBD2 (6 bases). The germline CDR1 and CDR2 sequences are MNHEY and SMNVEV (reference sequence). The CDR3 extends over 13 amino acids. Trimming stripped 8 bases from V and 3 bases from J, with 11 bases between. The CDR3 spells CASSGLLYNEQFF. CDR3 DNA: TGTGCCAGCTCGGGACTCCTCTACAATGAGCAGTTCTTC.

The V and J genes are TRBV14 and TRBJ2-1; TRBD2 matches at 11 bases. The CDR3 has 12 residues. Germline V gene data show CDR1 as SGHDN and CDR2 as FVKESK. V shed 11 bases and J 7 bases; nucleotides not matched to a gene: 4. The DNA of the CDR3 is TGTGCCCTCACTAGCGGGGGAAATGAGCAGTTCTTC. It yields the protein CALTSGGNEQFF.

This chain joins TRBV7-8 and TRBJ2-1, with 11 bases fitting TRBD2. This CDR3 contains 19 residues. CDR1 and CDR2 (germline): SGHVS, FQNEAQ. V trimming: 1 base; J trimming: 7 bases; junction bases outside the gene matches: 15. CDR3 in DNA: TGTGCCAGCAGCTTAGGCGGGACTAGCGGTCGCCGGGTGGGTAATGAGCAGTTCTTC. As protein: CASSLGGTSGRRVGNEQFF. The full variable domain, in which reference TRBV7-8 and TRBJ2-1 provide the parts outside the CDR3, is GAGVSQSPRYKVAKRGQDVALRCDPISGHVSLFWYQQALGQGPEFLTYFQNEAQLDKSGLPSDRFFAERPEGSVSTLKIQRTQQEDSAVYLCASSLGGTSGRRVGNEQFFGPGTRLTVL.

CDR3 in amino acids: CSASPVYSPLHF. CDR3 in DNA: TGCAGTGCTAGTCCGGTTTATTCACCCCTCCACTTT. The chain has TRBV20-1 and TRBJ1-6; D is undetermined. CDR3 size: 12 residues. Germline lookup yields CDR1 DFQATT and CDR2 SNEGSKA (reference sequence). With 3 bases removed from V and 8 bases from J, the gap between germline ends came to 8 bases.

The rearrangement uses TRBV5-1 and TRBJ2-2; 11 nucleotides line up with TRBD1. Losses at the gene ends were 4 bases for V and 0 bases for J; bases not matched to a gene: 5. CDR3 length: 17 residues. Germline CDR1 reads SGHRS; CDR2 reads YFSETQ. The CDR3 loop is CASSLSGQGANTGELFF. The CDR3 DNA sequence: TGCGCCAGCAGCCTTTCGGGACAGGGGGCGAACACCGGGGAGCTGTTTTTT.

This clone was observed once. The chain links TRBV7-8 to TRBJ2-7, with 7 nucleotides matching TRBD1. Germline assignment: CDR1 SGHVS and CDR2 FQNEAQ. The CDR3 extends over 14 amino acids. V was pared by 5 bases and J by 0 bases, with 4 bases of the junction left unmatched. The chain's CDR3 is CASSPRDSSYEQYF. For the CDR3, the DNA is TGTGCCAGCAGCCCTAGGGACAGCTCCTACGAGCAGTACTTC.

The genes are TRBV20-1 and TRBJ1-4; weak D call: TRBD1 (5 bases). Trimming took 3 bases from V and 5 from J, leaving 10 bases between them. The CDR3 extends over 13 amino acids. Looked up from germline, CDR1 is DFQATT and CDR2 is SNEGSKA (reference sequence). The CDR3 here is CSASARANEKLFF. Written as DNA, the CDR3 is TGCAGTGCTAGTGCCAGGGCAAATGAAAAACTGTTTTTT.

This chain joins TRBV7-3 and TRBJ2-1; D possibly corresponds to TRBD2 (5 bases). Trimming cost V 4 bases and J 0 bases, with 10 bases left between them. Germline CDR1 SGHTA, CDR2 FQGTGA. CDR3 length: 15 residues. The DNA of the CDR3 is TGTGCCAGCAGCTCCGGGGTACCCTCCTACAATGAGCAGTTCTTC. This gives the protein CASSSGVPSYNEQFF. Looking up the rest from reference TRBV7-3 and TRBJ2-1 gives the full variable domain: GAGVSQTPSNKVTEKGKYVELRCDPISGHTALYWYRQSLGQGPEFLIYFQGTGAADDSGLPNDRFFAVRPEGSVSTLKIQRTERGDSAVYLCASSSGVPSYNEQFFGPGTRLTVL.

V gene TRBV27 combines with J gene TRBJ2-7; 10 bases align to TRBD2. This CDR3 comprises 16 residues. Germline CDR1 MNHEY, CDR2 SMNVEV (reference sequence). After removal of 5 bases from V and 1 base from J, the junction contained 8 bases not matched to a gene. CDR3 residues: CASSRGGAGGSYEQYF. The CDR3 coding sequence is TGTGCCAGCAGTCGCGGCGGAGCGGGGGGGTCCTACGAGCAGTACTTC.

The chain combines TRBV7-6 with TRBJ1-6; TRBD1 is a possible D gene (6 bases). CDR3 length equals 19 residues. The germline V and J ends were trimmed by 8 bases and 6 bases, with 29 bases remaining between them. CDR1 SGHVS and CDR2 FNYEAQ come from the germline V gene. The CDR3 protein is CASSFRGRRGKDSNSPLHF. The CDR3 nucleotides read TGTGCCAGCTCCTTTAGGGGCCGTAGGGGGAAGGATAGTAATTCACCCCTCCACTTT. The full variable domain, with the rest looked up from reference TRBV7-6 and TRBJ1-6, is GAGVSQSPRYKVTKRGQDVALRCDPISGHVSLYWYRQALGQGPEFLTYFNYEAQQDKSGLPNDRFSAERPEGSISTLTIQRTEQRDSAMYRCASSFRGRRGKDSNSPLHFGNGTRLTVT.

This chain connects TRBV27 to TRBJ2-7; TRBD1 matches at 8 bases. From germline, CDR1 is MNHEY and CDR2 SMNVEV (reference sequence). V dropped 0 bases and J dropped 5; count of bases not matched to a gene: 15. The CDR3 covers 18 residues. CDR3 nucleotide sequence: TGTGCCAGCAGTTTATCCTCCCCACCTTGGACAGGGAACCACGAGCAGTACTTC. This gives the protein CASSLSSPPWTGNHEQYF.

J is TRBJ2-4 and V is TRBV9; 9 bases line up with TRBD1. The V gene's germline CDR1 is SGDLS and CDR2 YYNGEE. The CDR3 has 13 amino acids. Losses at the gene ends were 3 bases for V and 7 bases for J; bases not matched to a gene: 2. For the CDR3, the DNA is TGTGCCAGCAGCGCCGGACAGGGGAACATTCAGTACTTC. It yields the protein CASSAGQGNIQYF.

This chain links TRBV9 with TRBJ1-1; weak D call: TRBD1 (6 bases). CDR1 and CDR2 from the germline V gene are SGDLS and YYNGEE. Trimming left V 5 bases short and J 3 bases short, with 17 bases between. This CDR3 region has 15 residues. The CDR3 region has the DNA TGTGCCAGCAGACGGGACACCAGGGGATACACTGAAGCTTTCTTT. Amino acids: CASRRDTRGYTEAFF.

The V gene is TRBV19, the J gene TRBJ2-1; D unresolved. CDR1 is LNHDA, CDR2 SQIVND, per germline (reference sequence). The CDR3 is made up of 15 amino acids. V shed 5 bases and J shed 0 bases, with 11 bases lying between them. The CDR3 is CASSSVRSSYNEQFF. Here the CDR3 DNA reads TGTGCCAGTAGTTCCGTACGGAGCTCCTACAATGAGCAGTTCTTC.

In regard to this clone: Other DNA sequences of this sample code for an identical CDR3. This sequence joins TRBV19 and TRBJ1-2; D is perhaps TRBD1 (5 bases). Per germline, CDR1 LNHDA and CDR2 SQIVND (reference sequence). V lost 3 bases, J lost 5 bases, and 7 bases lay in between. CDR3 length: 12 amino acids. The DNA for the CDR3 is TGTGCCAGTAGTATCCGGACATATGGCTACACCTTC. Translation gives CASSIRTYGYTF. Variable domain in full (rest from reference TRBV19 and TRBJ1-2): DGGITQSPKYLFRKEGQNVTLSCEQNLNHDAMYWYRQDPGQGLRLIYYSQIVNDFQKGDIAEGYSVSREKKESFPLTVTSAQKNPTAFYLCASSIRTYGYTFGSGTRLTVV.

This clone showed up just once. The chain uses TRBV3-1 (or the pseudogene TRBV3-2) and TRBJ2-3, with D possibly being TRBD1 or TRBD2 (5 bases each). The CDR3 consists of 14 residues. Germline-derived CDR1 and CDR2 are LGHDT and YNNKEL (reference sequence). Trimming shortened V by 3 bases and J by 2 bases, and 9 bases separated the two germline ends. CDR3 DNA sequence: TGTGCCAGCAGCCAGAGGGGCGCCACAGATACGCAGTATTTT. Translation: CASSQRGATDTQYF.

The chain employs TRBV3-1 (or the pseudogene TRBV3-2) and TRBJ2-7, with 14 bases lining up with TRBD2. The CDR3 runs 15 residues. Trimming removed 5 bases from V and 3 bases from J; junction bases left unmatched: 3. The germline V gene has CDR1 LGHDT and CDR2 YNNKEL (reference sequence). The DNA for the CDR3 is TGTGCCAGCAGCAAGGGACTAGCGGGGGTCTACGAGCAGTACTTC. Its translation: CASSKGLAGVYEQYF.